The clone carrying this TCR beta chain appeared a few times. Antigen: not known. The source of the sample is a study of CD8 T cell repertoires and HIV-1 epitope variants. About the study: Epitopes were three Gag families plus Nef HW9 and YT9.

V was shortened by 6 bases and J by 0 bases, with 5 bases between the two germline ends. The CDR3 runs to 12 residues. Per germline, CDR1 MRHNA and CDR2 SNTAGT. Findings of the study overall: Under ten antigen-specific TCR beta clonotypes were found; roughly six seemed cross-reactive to variants.

Libraries were prepared by immunoSEQ multiplex PCR; TCRdb keeps only in-frame clonotypes and omits some of them. The profile shows 7,000 to 7,500 clones, 60% to 70% of them singletons. The sample consisted of cultured CD8+ T cells derived from PBMCs. This chain links TRBV6-4 with TRBJ1-2; D not resolved. This clonotype originated in a male donor with HIV. DNA of the CDR3: TGTGCCAGCAGGGACCCTAACTATGGCTACACCTTC. Translating it yields CASRDPNYGYTF.